This is a list of T cell receptor beta chains from one sample in a study of blood T cell repertoires in COVID-19. The method was immunoSEQ multiplex PCR; TCRdb's version includes in-frame clones alone and lacks a portion of them. Of under 200,000 clones in the sample, 79% were seen once. The sequencing sample was made of peripheral blood. These receptors originate from a man in his 60s with active or convalescent COVID-19. Both conserved end residues are part of each CDR3. D genes are given only for firm matches. Size is stated for part of the rows, as once, few or many counts, or as a class when the clone is expanded.

TRBV5-1	TRBJ2-5	.	.	CASSPQRWETQYF	TGCGCCAGCAGCCCTCAGCGCTGGGAGACCCAGTACTTC
TRBV12-3/TRBV12-4	TRBJ1-5	.	once	CASSVNSGQPQHF	TGTGCCAGCAGTGTCAACAGCGGACAGCCCCAGCATTTT
TRBV24-1	TRBJ2-3	.	.	CATSGGGESPTDTQYF	TGTGCCACCAGTGGAGGCGGGGAGAGTCCCACAGATACGCAGTATTTT
TRBV19	TRBJ2-2	TRBD1	.	CASSIRQGDTGELFF	TGTGCCAGTAGTATAAGACAGGGGGACACCGGGGAGCTGTTTTTT
TRBV7-9	TRBJ2-5	TRBD1	few	CASSLPTARTGPETQYF	TGTGCCAGCAGCTTACCGACCGCGAGGACAGGCCCAGAGACCCAGTACTTC
TRBV3-1/TRBV3-2	TRBJ2-7	TRBD2	.	CASSIGTSGTEQYF	TGTGCCAGCAGCATCGGGACTAGCGGGACCGAGCAGTACTTC
TRBV27	TRBJ2-7	.	.	CASMKLAGTGYEQYF	TGTGCCAGCATGAAGCTGGCCGGGACTGGCTACGAGCAGTACTTC
TRBV6-5	TRBJ1-5	.	.	CASSSPGDPNQPQHF	TGTGCCAGCAGTTCTCCCGGGGATCCCAATCAGCCCCAGCATTTT
TRBV5-4	TRBJ2-1	TRBD1	.	CASSPTGGDHEQFF	TGTGCCAGCAGCCCGACAGGGGGCGACCATGAGCAGTTCTTC
TRBV21-1	TRBJ2-7	.	.	CASSLRYRGPYSYEQYF	TGTGCCAGCAGCCTACGATACAGGGGCCCTTACTCCTACGAGCAGTACTTC
TRBV2	TRBJ1-1	.	.	CASSVRRAGMNTEAFF	TGTGCCAGCAGTGTTCGACGGGCGGGAATGAACACTGAAGCTTTCTTT
TRBV6-5	TRBJ2-5	TRBD2	.	CASSFVSGRAGETQYF	TGTGCCAGCAGTTTCGTGAGCGGGAGGGCCGGGGAGACCCAGTACTTC
TRBV9	TRBJ1-4	.	.	CASSLDISNEKLFF	TGTGCCAGCAGCTTGGACATCTCTAATGAAAAACTGTTTTTT
TRBV7-2	TRBJ1-4	.	.	CASSSGQLPEKLFF	TGTGCCAGCAGCTCAGGACAGCTCCCTGAAAAACTGTTTTTT
TRBV4-3	TRBJ1-2	.	.	CASSQVQVPYGYTF	TGCGCCAGCAGCCAAGTCCAGGTTCCCTATGGCTACACCTTC